The 25 T cell receptor beta chains presented below share a single source sample, sequenced in a study of regulatory T cells in long-lasting Graves disease. The time point: newly diagnosed GD, antithyroid drugs for less than 3 months. Researchers made the TCR library from RNA that was extracted from PBMCs. The authors built TCR beta libraries using iRepertoire HTBI primers and Arm-PCR of CDR3 regions. In TCRdb, the multiplex PCR reads were re-called with MiXCR into one record per CDR3 protein. The data hold 540,000 or so distinct CDR3 sequences, with approximately 13% observed a single time. The same data also contributed to another study, on T cells in Graves' hyperthyroidism and ophthalmopathy.

Sequences were derived from peripheral blood mononuclear cells (PBMCs), sampled at new diagnosis, from a patient treated with antithyroid drugs. The receptors shown here come from a man aged 25-40 years with Graves disease.

This clonotype has at least ten counts. The chain combines TRBV7-9 with TRBJ2-7; D remains unclear. The CDR3 length is 15 residues. Germline CDR1 SEHNR, CDR2 FQNEAQ (reference sequence). V shed 1 base and J shed 5 bases, with 15 bases lying between them. CDR3 coding DNA: TGTGCCAGCAGCTTAGGAAGGGTGAAAAGGGACGAGCAGTACTTC. Protein sequence: CASSLGRVKRDEQYF.

In its sample, this clonotype was seen many times. J is TRBJ1-4 and V is TRBV15; D might be TRBD1 (5 bases). This CDR3 spans 14 amino acids. CDR1 and CDR2 (germline): LNHNV, YYDKDF (reference sequence). V was cut by 11 bases and J by 7 bases, with 20 bases left in between. DNA for the CDR3: TGTGCCTCGGGTTGGGGGTCGATGGGTGAAAAACTGTTTTTT. Translated, it gives CASGWGSMGEKLFF.

The chain couples TRBV27 to TRBJ2-7; 14 nucleotides line up with TRBD2. The V segment lost 6 bases and the J segment 3 bases; nucleotides outside the gene matches: 1. CDR1 and CDR2 (germline): MNHEY, SMNVEV (reference sequence). The CDR3 loop spans 14 amino acids. DNA for the CDR3: TGTGCCAGCAGGGGACTAGCGGGGGTCTACGAGCAGTACTTC. This encodes CASRGLAGVYEQYF.

This clonotype has more than one count but fewer than ten. A much larger clone lies a single base off, so this may be a read error. The conserved phenylalanine or tryptophan is not found at the CDR3 terminus, so this likely reflects a read error. CDR3 nucleotide sequence: TGTGCCAGCAGTATGGGGGGCTACGAGCAGTACCTC. Residues: CASSMGGYEQYL. V usage is TRBV12-3 or TRBV12-4 and J usage is TRBJ2-7, with D possibly TRBD2 on 6 matching bases. The CDR3 is 12 amino acids. The germline V and J ends were trimmed by 5 bases and 3 bases, with 8 bases remaining between them.

The chain uses TRBV20-1 and TRBJ2-7; 9 positions agree with TRBD1. After removal of 0 bases from V and 4 bases from J, the junction contained 7 bases not matched to a gene. Germline lookup yields CDR1 DFQATT and CDR2 SNEGSKA (reference sequence). CDR3 size: 15 residues. The CDR3 here is CSARETGTGRYEQYF. The CDR3 nucleotides read TGCAGTGCTAGAGAGACCGGGACAGGGAGATACGAGCAGTACTTC.

The genes are TRBV30 and TRBJ2-1, with D perhaps TRBD2 (6 bases). Trimming removed 2 bases from V and 2 bases from J, with 10 bases in between. This CDR3 spans 14 amino acids. The germline V gene has CDR1 GTSNPN and CDR2 SVGIG (reference sequence). Here the CDR3 DNA reads TGTGCCTGGAGTTCCGGGGGACCCTACAATGAGCAGTTCTTC. Translated: CAWSSGGPYNEQFF. Drawing the rest from reference TRBV30 and TRBJ2-1, the complete variable domain is SQTIHQWPATLVQPVGSPLSLECTVEGTSNPNLYWYRQAAGRGLQLLFYSVGIGQISSEVPQNLSASRPQDRQFILSSKKLLLSDSGFYLCAWSSGGPYNEQFFGPGTRLTVL.

The rearrangement joins TRBV15 to TRBJ2-3, with TRBD2 as a possible D gene (5 bases). The V gene lost 0 bases and the J gene lost 2 bases, with 15 bases spanning the gap. Germline V gene sequence: CDR1 LNHNV, CDR2 YYDKDF (reference sequence). The length of the CDR3 is 17 residues. The CDR3 DNA reads TGTGCCACCAGCAGAGATCTGTTGGAGGACCTCACAGATACGCAGTATTTT. The encoded protein is CATSRDLLEDLTDTQYF.

This clonotype has a handful of counts. V gene TRBV7-8 combines with J gene TRBJ2-3; D uncertain. CDR1 is SGHVS and CDR2 is FQNEAQ in the germline V gene. V shed 4 bases and J shed 0 bases, with 14 bases lying between them. This CDR3 has 16 amino acids. DNA of the CDR3: TGTGCCAGCAGCTCCATTGTGGGCCTTAGCACAGATACGCAGTATTTT. Residues: CASSSIVGLSTDTQYF.

This clonotype was seen repeatedly, ten times or more. The J gene is TRBJ2-1, the V gene TRBV11-2; no clear D gene. CDR1 SGHAT and CDR2 FQNNGV come from the germline V gene. The germline V and J ends were trimmed by 3 bases and 5 bases, with 11 bases remaining between them. The length of the CDR3 is 14 residues. The CDR3 DNA is TGTGCCAGCAGCTTTTCCACGGTGCACAATGAGCAGTTCTTC. This codes for CASSFSTVHNEQFF.

This clonotype was recorded many times. The rearrangement uses TRBV12-3 or TRBV12-4 and TRBJ2-4; tentative D call: TRBD2 (5 bases). The CDR3 runs 14 residues. V dropped 2 bases and J dropped 7 bases, with 12 bases sitting between them. CDR3 in amino acids: CASSLREQRNIQYF. The CDR3 DNA sequence: TGTGCCAGCAGTTTAAGGGAGCAGAGGAACATTCAGTACTTC.

This clonotype was recorded many times. V is TRBV19 and J is TRBJ2-7, with D unclear. This CDR3 comprises 13 residues. Between the trimmed V and J ends, which lost 7 bases and 0 bases, there was a span of 10 bases. Germline loops: CDR1 LNHDA, CDR2 SQIVND (reference sequence). CDR3 DNA sequence: TGTGCCAGTAATCGGTTGGGCTCCTACGAGCAGTACTTC. This gives the protein CASNRLGSYEQYF.

The chain uses TRBV29-1 and TRBJ1-2; no firm D call. CDR1 and CDR2 from the germline V gene are SQVTM and ANQGSEA. There are 13 residues in the CDR3. With 5 bases removed from V and 3 bases from J, the gap between germline ends came to 13 bases. CDR3 nucleotide sequence: TGCAGCGTTTATCTGGAGCAATACTATGGCTACACCTTC. This translates into CSVYLEQYYGYTF.

Comments on this clonotype: Given a much more abundant clone one base away, this may be a read error. The chain carries TRBV11-2 and TRBJ2-7, with 7 bases lining up with TRBD2. The ends lost 5 bases at V and 12 bases at J; junction bases unmatched: 16. CDR3 length equals 14 residues. The germline V gene encodes CDR1 SGHAT and CDR2 FQNNGV. The CDR3 sequence is CASSPMSGKGGTYF. DNA of the CDR3: TGTGCCAGCAGCCCCATGTCGGGCAAGGGAGGGACGTACTTC.

The chain uses TRBV18 and TRBJ2-7; 9 nucleotides line up with TRBD2. This CDR3 comprises 16 residues. Germline values: CDR1 KGHSH, CDR2 LQKENI. Trimming cost V 6 bases and J 3 bases; bases outside gene matches: 12. CDR3 bases: TGTGCCAGCTCTCCCAGGGGAGTAGCGGGGGTCTACGAGCAGTACTTC. It specifies CASSPRGVAGVYEQYF. The full variable domain, with the rest looked up from reference TRBV18 and TRBJ2-7, is NAGVMQNPRHLVRRRGQEARLRCSPMKGHSHVYWYRQLPEEGLKFMVYLQKENIIDESGMPKERFSAEFPKEGPSILRIQQVVRGDSAAYFCASSPRGVAGVYEQYFGPGTRLTVT.

This clonotype came up many times. CDR3 sequence (DNA): TGCAGCGTCTCCGCGGCCCTCACAGATACGCAGTATTTT. Amino acid sequence: CSVSAALTDTQYF. The chain is built from TRBV29-1 and TRBJ2-3; D is ambiguous. CDR1 is SQVTM and CDR2 is ANQGSEA in the germline V gene. The length of the CDR3 is 13 residues. Trimming took off 6 bases at V and 2 bases at J, with 12 bases between the two ends.

This chain uses TRBV19 with TRBJ2-2; 9 nucleotides match TRBD2. Looked up from germline, CDR1 is LNHDA and CDR2 is SQIVND (reference sequence). The CDR3 covers 18 residues. Trimming removed 6 bases from V and 0 bases from J; junction bases left unmatched: 11. CDR3 DNA sequence: TGTGCCAGTAGCCTGGGGTTGGGACTAGCATCGAACACCGGGGAGCTGTTTTTT. Encoded protein: CASSLGLGLASNTGELFF.

Many counts were recorded for this clonotype. The chain joins TRBV6-2 or TRBV6-3 to TRBJ1-4; tentative D call: TRBD1 (5 bases). The germline V gene has CDR1 MNHEY and CDR2 SVGEGT. V lost 6 bases, J lost 1 base, and 12 bases lay in between. This CDR3 is built from 15 residues. CDR3 loop: CASRQQGVTNEKLFF. Written as DNA, the CDR3 is TGTGCCAGCAGACAGCAGGGCGTAACTAATGAAAAACTGTTTTTT.

A word on this clonotype: Being one base from a much bigger clone, this may be a read error. This chain connects TRBV11-2 to TRBJ1-4; D might be TRBD1 (6 bases). V was cut by 6 bases and J by 7 bases, with 18 bases left in between. This CDR3 contains 15 residues. Per the germline V gene, CDR1 is SGHAT and CDR2 is FQNNGV. The CDR3: CASSSAGGLGEKLFF. In DNA, the CDR3 is TGTGCCAGCAGTTCCGCGGGGGGGCTTGGTGAAAAACTGTTTTTT.

This clonotype was recorded at least ten times. This rearrangement joins TRBV6-9 to TRBJ2-7, with TRBD1 as a possible D gene (6 bases). The CDR3 spans 16 residues. Trimming cost V 3 bases and J 0 bases, with 15 bases left between them. CDR1 is MNHGY and CDR2 is SVAAGI in the germline V gene. Here the CDR3 DNA reads TGTGCCAGCAGTTACCATCAGGGGAAGAGCTCCTACGAGCAGTACTTC. Its protein product is CASSYHQGKSSYEQYF.

For this clonotype: A read error is possible here, since a much larger clone lies one base away. The genes are TRBV6-5 and TRBJ2-5, with a possible D match to TRBD1 (6 bases). Germline CDR1 MNHEY, CDR2 SVGAGI. V lost 2 bases to trimming and J lost 4 bases, with 14 bases between them. The CDR3 length is 15 residues. DNA of the CDR3: TGTGCCAGCAGTTACCTTGGACAGAGGCCAGAGACCCAGTACTTC. Translated: CASSYLGQRPETQYF.

On this clonotype itself: This sequence may be a read error, since a much larger clone differs from it by one base. The chain carries TRBV5-1 and TRBJ2-2; 7 positions agree with TRBD2. Germline V gives CDR1 SGHRS, CDR2 YFSETQ. The CDR3 is 16 residues long. CDR3 in amino acids: CASSAPGGRTWGELFF. The CDR3, as DNA: TGTGCCAGCAGCGCCCCTGGCGGGAGAACTTGGGGGGAGCTGTTTTTT.

This clonotype has a handful of counts. The chain is built from TRBV3-1 and TRBJ2-4, with 9 bases fitting TRBD2. Germline V CDR1 and CDR2: LGHDT, YNNKEL (reference sequence). The CDR3 has 19 amino acids. The trim removed 1 base at V and 1 base at J, leaving 11 bases unmatched. The CDR3 sequence is CASSQAGRGSGRAKNIQYF. CDR3 nucleotides: TGTGCCAGCAGCCAAGCCGGAAGGGGAAGCGGGAGGGCCAAAAACATTCAGTACTTC. The full variable domain, completed using reference TRBV3-1 and TRBJ2-4, is DTAVSQTPKYLVTQMGNDKSIKCEQNLGHDTMYWYKQDSKKFLKIMFSYNNKELIINETVPNRFSPKSPDKAHLNLHINSLELGDSAVYFCASSQAGRGSGRAKNIQYFGAGTRLSVL.

On this clonotype: This probably arose from a read error, given a far larger clone one base away. CDR3 in DNA: TGTGCCAGCAGTATCGGGCCGGACGGCGATGGGCAGTTCTTC. This gives the protein CASSIGPDGDGQFF. The V call is TRBV6-2 or TRBV6-3, the J call TRBJ2-1; D call uncertain. CDR3 length: 14 amino acids. The V end was cut by 5 bases, the J end by 12 bases, with 20 bases between. CDR1 is MNHEY, CDR2 SVGEGT, per germline.

The table lists this clonotype with many counts. This chain uses TRBV6-1 with TRBJ2-2; D gene uncertain. The germline V gene encodes CDR1 MNHNS and CDR2 SASEGT. V was cut by 5 bases and J by 9 bases, with 13 bases left in between. The CDR3 runs to 13 residues. CDR3 coding DNA: TGTGCCAGCAGTCGGCCCTCGAAGAGGGAGCTGTTTTTT. Its translation is CASSRPSKRELFF.

The chain is built from TRBV12-3 or TRBV12-4 and TRBJ2-5; D not resolved. V lost 5 bases to trimming and J lost 2 bases, with 6 bases between them. The CDR3 runs to 12 residues. CDR3 nucleotides: TGTGCCAGCAGTCGACGGCAAGAGACCCAGTACTTC. This translates into CASSRRQETQYF.